Listed below are T cell receptor beta chains from one sample, sequenced in a study of T cell responses to AZD1222 COVID-19 vaccine. Profiling relied on immunoSEQ multiplex PCR, and the TCRdb table lists in-frame clones only, not all of them. The table includes tens of thousands of clones, about 90% detected once. Material: peripheral blood, obtained 28 days after the second AZD1222 dose. The receptors originated from an adult who received the AZD1222 COVID-19 vaccine. Both conserved end residues are part of each CDR3.

v_gene	j_gene	CDR3aa
TRBV3-1/TRBV3-2	TRBJ1-1	CASSRRQGATEAFF
TRBV18	TRBJ2-2	CASSRAPSNTGELFF
TRBV12-3/TRBV12-4	TRBJ1-2	CASSWTRDYGYTF
TRBV10-3	TRBJ1-2	CAIMRVGDGYTF
TRBV4-2	TRBJ1-2	CASSQDNNYGYTF
TRBV6-1	TRBJ1-1	CASSDGNMNTEAFF
TRBV4-2	TRBJ1-4	CASTDSHGTNEKLFF
TRBV28	TRBJ1-2	CASSFGGQGGMSDGYTF
TRBV24-1	TRBJ2-1	CATEKRNNDNEQFF
TRBV11-2	TRBJ2-6	CASSRIGGANVLTF
TRBV12-2	TRBJ1-3	CASRSPTRLCGNTIYF
TRBV12-3/TRBV12-4	TRBJ2-2	CASRRGVGELFF
TRBV9	TRBJ2-5	CASSVGLILSRSETQYF
TRBV4-2	TRBJ2-5	CASSHKWGAGETQYF
TRBV5-1	TRBJ2-2	CASSLYSSGTGELFF
TRBV28	TRBJ2-2	CASSLGILTGELFF
TRBV6-5	TRBJ1-1	CAVTGLTEAFF
TRBV15	TRBJ2-5	CATSGVEDREETQYF
TRBV6-1	TRBJ1-1	CASSARSGTIYNTEAFF
TRBV21-1	TRBJ1-4	CASSKGGEKLFF
TRBV2	TRBJ1-2	CASSVIPQGRYTF
TRBV9	TRBJ1-4	CASSVGTTRNEKLFF
TRBV7-2	TRBJ2-2	CASSLQGLAGVRTGELFF
TRBV7-2	TRBJ1-5	CASSLGGAGQPQHF
TRBV7-3	TRBJ2-3	CASSLWGGTDTQYF
TRBV6-5	TRBJ1-2	CASSPGHPLGNGYTF
TRBV7-9	TRBJ1-4	CASSSGTGGLGTNEKLFF
TRBV28	TRBJ2-2	CASSLSVTNTGELFF
TRBV23-1	TRBJ1-1	CASSQFGGRMNTEAFF
TRBV28	TRBJ2-7	CASSLMGRLSEQYF
TRBV5-1	TRBJ2-7	CASSLALGVKLFEQYF
TRBV6-4	TRBJ2-2	CASSRGDGSGELFF
TRBV19	TRBJ2-2	CASSMIPRTGAGELFF
TRBV28	TRBJ1-4	CASSHRDRGEEKLFF
TRBV6-5	TRBJ2-7	CASSSGGQGVFEQYF
TRBV4-1	TRBJ2-2	CASSLSGTSAAGELFF
TRBV7-9	TRBJ2-1	CASSLPYGDEQFF
TRBV9	TRBJ2-2	CASSVGQGGGELFF
TRBV6-5	TRBJ1-1	CASSYGQGDTEAFF
TRBV3-1/TRBV3-2	TRBJ2-7	CASSFAEGFSGDYEQYF
TRBV5-1	TRBJ2-6	CASRVASGANVLTF
TRBV5-5	TRBJ2-7	CASSLYQGTYEQYF
TRBV5-4	TRBJ2-3	CASSLDPRPTDTQYF
TRBV7-6	TRBJ2-2	CASSLAGTEGSDTGELFF
TRBV3-1/TRBV3-2	TRBJ1-2	CASSQVVTGRNYGYTF
TRBV11-3	TRBJ2-1	CASSLTGGPYNEQFF
TRBV5-4	TRBJ2-3	CASSPPSQNTQYF
TRBV19	TRBJ1-6	CASRGSLDSPLHF
TRBV29-1	TRBJ2-7	CSVEDRPYEQYF
TRBV30	TRBJ1-5	CAWSGGQPVPNQPQHF
TRBV30	TRBJ1-3	CAWGGGNTIYF